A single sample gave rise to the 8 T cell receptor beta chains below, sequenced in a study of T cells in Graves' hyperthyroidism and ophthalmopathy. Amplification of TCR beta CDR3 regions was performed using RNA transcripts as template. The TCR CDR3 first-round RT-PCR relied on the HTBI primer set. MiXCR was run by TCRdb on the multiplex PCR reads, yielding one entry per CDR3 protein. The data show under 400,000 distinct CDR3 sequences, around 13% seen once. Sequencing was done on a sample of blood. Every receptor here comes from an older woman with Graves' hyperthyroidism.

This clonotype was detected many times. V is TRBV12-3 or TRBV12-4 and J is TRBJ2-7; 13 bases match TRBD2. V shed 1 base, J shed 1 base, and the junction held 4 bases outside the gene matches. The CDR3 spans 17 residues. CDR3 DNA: TGTGCCAGCAGTTTAGAGGGGACTAGCGGGGTATCCTACGAGCAGTACTTC. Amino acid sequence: CASSLEGTSGVSYEQYF.

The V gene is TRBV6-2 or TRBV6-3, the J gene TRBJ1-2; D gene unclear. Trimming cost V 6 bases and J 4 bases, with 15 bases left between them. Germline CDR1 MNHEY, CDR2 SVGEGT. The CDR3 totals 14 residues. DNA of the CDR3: TGTGCCAGCAGCGACCAACGAGGATTCTATGGCTACACCTTC. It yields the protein CASSDQRGFYGYTF.

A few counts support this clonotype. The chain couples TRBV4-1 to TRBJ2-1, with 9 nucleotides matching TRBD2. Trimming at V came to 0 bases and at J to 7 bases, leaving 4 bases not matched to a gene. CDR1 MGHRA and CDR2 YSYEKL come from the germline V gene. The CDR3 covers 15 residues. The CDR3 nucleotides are TGCGCCAGCAGCCAAGAAGGCCTAGCGGGAAATGAGCAGTTCTTC. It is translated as CASSQEGLAGNEQFF.

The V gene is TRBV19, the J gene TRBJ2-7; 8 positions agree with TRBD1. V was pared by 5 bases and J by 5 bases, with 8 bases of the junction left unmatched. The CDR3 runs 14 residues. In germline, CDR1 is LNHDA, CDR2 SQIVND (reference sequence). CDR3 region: CASSVFSQGDEQYF. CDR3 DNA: TGTGCCAGTAGTGTCTTTTCACAGGGGGACGAGCAGTACTTC.

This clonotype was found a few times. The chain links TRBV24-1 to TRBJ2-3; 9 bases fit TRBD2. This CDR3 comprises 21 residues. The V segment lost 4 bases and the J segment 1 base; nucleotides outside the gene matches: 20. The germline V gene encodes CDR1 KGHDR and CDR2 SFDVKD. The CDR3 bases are TGTGCCACCAGTGACCCCCTTCGTGGTAGCGGGAGCCTAGCAGGCACAGATACGCAGTATTTT. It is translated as CATSDPLRGSGSLAGTDTQYF.

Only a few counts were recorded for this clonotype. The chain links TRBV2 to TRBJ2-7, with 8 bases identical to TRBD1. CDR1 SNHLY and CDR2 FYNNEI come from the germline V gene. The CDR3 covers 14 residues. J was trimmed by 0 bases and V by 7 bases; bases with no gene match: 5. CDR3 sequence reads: CASIRTGTSYEQYF. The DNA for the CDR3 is TGTGCCAGCATCCGGACAGGGACCTCCTACGAGCAGTACTTC. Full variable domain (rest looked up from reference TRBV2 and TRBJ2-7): EPEVTQTPSHQVTQMGQEVILRCVPISNHLYFYWYRQILGQKVEFLVSFYNNEISEKSEIFDDQFSVERPDGSNFTLKIRSTKLEDSAMYFCASIRTGTSYEQYFGPGTRLTVT.

The CDR3 region has the DNA TGTGCCAGCAGTTTGGACGAGAACTACGAGCAGTACTTC. This codes for CASSLDENYEQYF. V usage is TRBV28 and J usage is TRBJ2-7; D not certain. The CDR3 length is 13 residues. Germline loops: CDR1 MDHEN, CDR2 SYDVKM. The V and J ends lost 3 bases and 3 bases respectively, with 9 bases between them.

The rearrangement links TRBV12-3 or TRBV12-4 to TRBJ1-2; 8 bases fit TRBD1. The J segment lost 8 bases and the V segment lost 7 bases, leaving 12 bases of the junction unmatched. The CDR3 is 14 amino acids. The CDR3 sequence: CASKRTGWFGGYTF. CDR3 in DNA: TGTGCCAGCAAGCGGACAGGGTGGTTCGGCGGCTACACCTTC.